Listed here are 29 T cell receptor beta chains from one sample, sequenced in a study of shared clonotypes between healthy human individuals. Assay used: immunoSEQ multiplex PCR; TCRdb lists only in-frame clones, some missing. The sample records around 650,000 clones, around 96% being singletons. In the naive CD8 group, cells lacked CD45RO and were positively selected for CCR7, so terminally differentiated effector memory CD45RA+ cells were left out. Sample: naive CD8+ T cells sorted from blood. The receptors come from a woman aged 25 to 45 in good health.

The gene calls are TRBV9 and TRBJ2-3; D unclear. The CDR3 is 13 amino acids. Trimming shortened V by 2 bases and J by 5 bases, and 9 bases separated the two germline ends. Germline-derived CDR1 and CDR2 are SGDLS and YYNGEE. The DNA of the CDR3 is TGTGCCAGCAGCGTTAGTGTTGAAGATACGCAGTATTTT. Translation: CASSVSVEDTQYF. Supplemented by reference TRBV9 and TRBJ2-3, the full variable domain reads DSGVTQTPKHLITATGQRVTLRCSPRSGDLSVYWYQQSLDQGLQFLIQYYNGEERAKGNILERFSAQQFPDLHSELNLSSLELGDSALYFCASSVSVEDTQYFGPGTRLTVL.

The gene calls are TRBV4-1 and TRBJ2-1; TRBD1 agrees at 8 bases. The V gene's germline CDR1 is MGHRA and CDR2 YSYEKL. Trimming at V came to 1 base and at J to 1 base, leaving 0 bases not matched to a gene. This CDR3 spans 15 amino acids. The CDR3 DNA reads as TGCGCCAGCAGCCAAGGGACAGGGTCCTACAATGAGCAGTTCTTC. Its translation is CASSQGTGSYNEQFF.

The rearrangement uses TRBV19 and TRBJ1-2; 8 bases map to TRBD1. The CDR3 totals 19 residues. The V gene end was trimmed by 3 bases and the J gene end by 2 bases; junction bases not matched to a gene: 17. The germline CDR1 and CDR2 sequences are LNHDA and SQIVND (reference sequence). CDR3 sequence reads: CASSILLFRQGFTNYGYTF. The CDR3 bases are TGTGCCAGTAGTATCCTCCTATTCCGACAGGGGTTCACAAACTATGGCTACACCTTC.

CDR3 DNA sequence: TGTGCCAGCAGTTTTAGTCGGGCGAACACTGAAGCTTTCTTT. Protein product: CASSFSRANTEAFF. The rearrangement joins TRBV27 to TRBJ1-1, with no clear D. The CDR3 spans 14 residues. Germline-derived CDR1 and CDR2 are MNHEY and SMNVEV (reference sequence). The V and J ends lost 3 bases and 1 base respectively, with 9 bases between them.

V gene TRBV7-9 combines with J gene TRBJ1-1, with D perhaps matching TRBD1 (6 bases). Germline values: CDR1 SEHNR, CDR2 FQNEAQ (reference sequence). This CDR3 spans 12 amino acids. Trimming took 5 bases from V and 10 from J, leaving 14 bases between them. The CDR3 DNA reads TGTGCCAGCAGCAGGGGGAGGGATCGAGCTTTCTTT. It specifies CASSRGRDRAFF.

The CDR3 region is CASSFGTIYEQYF. In nucleotides, the CDR3 is TGTGCCAGCAGTTTTGGGACTATCTACGAGCAGTACTTC. This chain joins TRBV28 and TRBJ2-7, with 7 nucleotides matching TRBD2. Germline trimming cut 3 bases from V and 3 bases from J; bases unmatched to any gene: 2. Germline V gene lookup returns CDR1 MDHEN and CDR2 SYDVKM. CDR3 size: 13 residues.

With respect to this clone: This CDR3 is also generated by other DNA sequences in the sample. J is TRBJ2-7 and V is TRBV5-1; D might be TRBD1 (5 bases). From germline, CDR1 is SGHRS and CDR2 YFSETQ. This CDR3 is 13 amino acids long. Trimming shortened V by 0 bases and J by 3 bases, and 7 bases separated the two germline ends. CDR3 amino acids: CASSLDQGYEQYF. The CDR3 nucleotides are TGCGCCAGCAGCTTGGACCAGGGCTACGAGCAGTACTTC.

V gene TRBV7-8 combines with J gene TRBJ2-7, with a possible D match to TRBD2 (5 bases). The length of the CDR3 is 13 residues. CDR1 and CDR2 from the germline V gene are SGHVS and FQNEAQ. V shed 5 bases and J shed 6 bases, with 14 bases lying between them. CDR3 region: CASSPEMGAEQYF. CDR3 DNA: TGTGCCAGCAGCCCTGAGATGGGAGCCGAGCAGTACTTC. Full variable domain (rest looked up from reference TRBV7-8 and TRBJ2-7): GAGVSQSPRYKVAKRGQDVALRCDPISGHVSLFWYQQALGQGPEFLTYFQNEAQLDKSGLPSDRFFAERPEGSVSTLKIQRTQQEDSAVYLCASSPEMGAEQYFGPGTRLTVT.

The chain recombines TRBV19 with TRBJ1-4; D not resolved. The V gene lost 4 bases and the J gene lost 4 bases, with 19 bases spanning the gap. The length of the CDR3 is 17 residues. Germline CDR1 reads LNHDA; CDR2 reads SQIVND (reference sequence). CDR3 residues: CASSSLAYKAINEKLFF. The CDR3, as DNA: TGTGCCAGTAGTAGCCTAGCCTACAAGGCCATTAATGAAAAACTGTTTTTT.

CDR3: CASSFLAGGTGELFF. The CDR3 bases are TGTGCCAGCAGCTTTCTAGCGGGAGGGACCGGGGAGCTGTTTTTT. V gene TRBV7-2 combines with J gene TRBJ2-2; 12 nucleotides agree with TRBD2. Germline lookup yields CDR1 SGHTA and CDR2 FQGNSA. V was clipped by 3 bases and J by 5 bases; unmatched bases: 1. CDR3 size: 15 residues.

The rearrangement links TRBV28 to TRBJ1-2; 7 bases line up with TRBD1. The CDR3 spans 13 residues. In germline, CDR1 is MDHEN, CDR2 SYDVKM. Trimming removed 3 bases from V and 7 bases from J; junction bases left unmatched: 5. The CDR3 region is CASSLQGGAGYTF. For the CDR3, the DNA is TGTGCCAGCAGTTTGCAAGGGGGCGCTGGCTACACCTTC.

The count of this clone is one. The chain joins TRBV2 to TRBJ2-3, with 10 bases aligning to TRBD2. Germline V lookup: CDR1 SNHLY, CDR2 FYNNEI. CDR3 length: 15 residues. Germline trimming cut 5 bases from V and 2 bases from J; bases unmatched to any gene: 4. The DNA of the CDR3 is TGTGCCAGCAGTAGGACTAGCGGATACACAGATACGCAGTATTTT. This sequence encodes CASSRTSGYTDTQYF.

V is TRBV5-4 and J is TRBJ1-2; 10 bases agree with TRBD1. Germline CDR1 is SGHNT and CDR2 is YYREEE (reference sequence). The V gene end was trimmed by 3 bases and the J gene end by 3 bases; junction bases not matched to a gene: 2. The CDR3 extends over 14 amino acids. As DNA, the CDR3 is TGTGCCAGCAGCTGGGACAGGGGAGACTATGGCTACACCTTC. Protein product: CASSWDRGDYGYTF.

This sequence joins TRBV19 and TRBJ1-2; D is ambiguous. The length of the CDR3 is 16 residues. V dropped 0 bases and J dropped 2 bases, with 13 bases sitting between them. CDR1 is LNHDA, CDR2 SQIVND, per germline (reference sequence). CDR3 amino acids: CASSIDSWQMNYGYTF. CDR3 DNA: TGTGCCAGTAGTATAGATTCGTGGCAGATGAACTATGGCTACACCTTC. Complete variable domain (other parts from reference TRBV19 and TRBJ1-2): DGGITQSPKYLFRKEGQNVTLSCEQNLNHDAMYWYRQDPGQGLRLIYYSQIVNDFQKGDIAEGYSVSREKKESFPLTVTSAQKNPTAFYLCASSIDSWQMNYGYTFGSGTRLTVV.

CDR3 region: CATSWWEGISEQFF. The DNA for the CDR3 is TGTGCCACCTCTTGGTGGGAGGGCATTAGTGAGCAGTTCTTC. V is TRBV28 and J is TRBJ2-1; 7 bases are a match to TRBD2. The CDR3 is made up of 14 amino acids. Germline V gene data show CDR1 as MDHEN and CDR2 as SYDVKM. Losses at the gene ends were 10 bases for V and 9 bases for J; bases not matched to a gene: 15.

This clone was detected once. The rearrangement joins TRBV28 to TRBJ2-7; D unresolved. The germline CDR1 and CDR2 sequences are MDHEN and SYDVKM. V shed 3 bases and J shed 4 bases, with 13 bases lying between them. CDR3 length: 14 amino acids. The CDR3 sequence is CASSLSYYPYEQYF. CDR3 nucleotide sequence: TGTGCCAGCAGTTTGTCGTACTACCCGTACGAGCAGTACTTC.

V and J are TRBV28 and TRBJ2-7, with 7 bases lining up with TRBD2. The V segment lost 7 bases and the J segment 6 bases; nucleotides outside the gene matches: 9. Germline CDR1 reads MDHEN; CDR2 reads SYDVKM. The CDR3 spans 13 residues. Here the CDR3 DNA reads TGTGCCAGCAAAACTAGCGATTGGAGCGAGCAGTACTTC. Protein product: CASKTSDWSEQYF.

As DNA, the CDR3 is TGTGCCAGCAGCTTAGCAGCGGTGGGAGAAGAGACCCAGTACTTC. Its translation is CASSLAAVGEETQYF. V gene TRBV5-4 combines with J gene TRBJ2-5; possible D gene TRBD2, 5 bases. V was pared by 2 bases and J by 3 bases, with 14 bases between. Germline CDR1 and CDR2: SGHNT and YYREEE (reference sequence). This CDR3 comprises 15 residues.

This sequence joins TRBV2 and TRBJ2-1; D is perhaps TRBD2 (6 bases). Looked up from germline, CDR1 is SNHLY and CDR2 is FYNNEI. This CDR3 has 14 residues. Between the trimmed V and J ends, which lost 8 bases and 0 bases, there was a span of 11 bases. This chain's CDR3 is CASAVADSYNEQFF. The CDR3, as DNA: TGTGCCAGCGCTGTAGCGGACTCCTACAATGAGCAGTTCTTC.

The chain recombines TRBV27 with TRBJ1-4; D call uncertain. The V end lost 9 bases, the J end lost 4 bases, and 18 bases lay between the germline ends. Per the germline V gene, CDR1 is MNHEY and CDR2 is SMNVEV (reference sequence). This CDR3 comprises 15 residues. The CDR3 DNA is TGTGCCAGTCTATCTAGACGGGCTTATAATGAAAAACTGTTTTTT. Residues: CASLSRRAYNEKLFF.

The V call is TRBV28, the J call TRBJ2-7; the D is unclear. V lost 6 bases and J lost 3, with 18 bases in between. The CDR3 totals 15 residues. CDR1 is MDHEN, CDR2 SYDVKM, per germline. The CDR3 DNA sequence: TGTGCCAGCAGCCCCGACTCATCGAGACACTACGAGCAGTACTTC. Translating gives CASSPDSSRHYEQYF. Together with reference TRBV28 and TRBJ2-7, the CDR3 gives the full variable domain: DVKVTQSSRYLVKRTGEKVFLECVQDMDHENMFWYRQDPGLGLRLIYFSYDVKMKEKGDIPEGYSVSREKKERFSLILESASTNQTSMYLCASSPDSSRHYEQYFGPGTRLTVT.

The rearrangement links TRBV10-2 to TRBJ2-7; D might be TRBD2 (6 bases). Trimming left V 2 bases short and J 1 base short, with 9 bases between. Per the germline V gene, CDR1 is WSHSY and CDR2 is SAAADI. This CDR3 comprises 14 residues. The CDR3 protein is CASSERERSYEQYF. In DNA, the CDR3 is TGCGCCAGCAGTGAGCGGGAGAGGTCCTACGAGCAGTACTTC.

A single count supports this clone. This chain joins TRBV14 and TRBJ2-7, with D possibly being TRBD1 (5 bases). Looked up from germline, CDR1 is SGHDN and CDR2 is FVKESK. Trimming stripped 1 base from V and 4 bases from J, with 11 bases between. CDR3 length: 14 amino acids. The DNA of the CDR3 is TGTGCCAGCAGCCAAGTAGAGACAGATTACGAGCAGTACTTC. It is translated as CASSQVETDYEQYF.

The chain links TRBV5-4 to TRBJ2-5, with 8 bases fitting TRBD1. Germline V gene lookup returns CDR1 SGHNT and CDR2 YYREEE (reference sequence). V shed 0 bases and J 4 bases; nucleotides not matched to a gene: 5. There are 15 residues in the CDR3. This CDR3 reads CASSLGQGALETQYF. As DNA, the CDR3 is TGTGCCAGCAGCTTGGGGCAGGGGGCTCTAGAGACCCAGTACTTC. The whole variable domain, filled in from reference TRBV5-4 and TRBJ2-5, reads ETGVTQSPTHLIKTRGQQVTLRCSSQSGHNTVSWYQQALGQGPQFIFQYYREEENGRGNFPPRFSGLQFPNYSSELNVNALELDDSALYLCASSLGQGALETQYFGPGTRLLVL.

The chain couples TRBV6-4 to TRBJ1-5; D ambiguous. Between the trimmed V and J ends, which lost 2 bases and 6 bases, there was a span of 14 bases. Per the germline V gene, CDR1 is MRHNA and CDR2 is SNTAGT. The CDR3 is made up of 15 amino acids. The CDR3 DNA reads TGTGCCAGCAGTGACGGGCAGAGAGAAGGTCAGCCCCAGCATTTT. It codes for CASSDGQREGQPQHF.

The chain links TRBV7-9 to TRBJ1-1; 7 nucleotides line up with TRBD1. The germline gives CDR1 SEHNR, CDR2 FQNEAQ (reference sequence). Losses at the gene ends were 5 bases for V and 1 base for J; bases not matched to a gene: 10. The CDR3 extends over 16 amino acids. The CDR3 DNA reads as TGTGCCAGCAGCCTAGAGTTTACAGGGGCGAACACTGAAGCTTTCTTT. This sequence encodes CASSLEFTGANTEAFF.

This chain links TRBV28 with TRBJ1-2; tentative D call: TRBD1 (6 bases). The CDR3 runs to 15 residues. V was clipped by 3 bases and J by 7 bases, with 18 bases between them. In germline, CDR1 is MDHEN, CDR2 SYDVKM. The DNA for the CDR3 is TGTGCCAGCAGTTTCCCGGCCAGGGGCCGGCCTGGCTACACCTTC. It encodes CASSFPARGRPGYTF.

The V gene is TRBV7-3, the J gene TRBJ2-7, with D perhaps TRBD2 (5 bases). In germline, CDR1 is SGHTA, CDR2 FQGTGA. The V end was cut by 8 bases, the J end by 5 bases, with 16 bases between. The CDR3 consists of 13 residues. The CDR3 protein is CASGLSILDEQYF. CDR3 in DNA: TGTGCCAGCGGACTCAGCATCCTGGACGAGCAGTACTTC. The full variable domain, with the rest looked up from reference TRBV7-3 and TRBJ2-7, is GAGVSQTPSNKVTEKGKYVELRCDPISGHTALYWYRQSLGQGPEFLIYFQGTGAADDSGLPNDRFFAVRPEGSVSTLKIQRTERGDSAVYLCASGLSILDEQYFGPGTRLTVT.

The chain carries TRBV4-2 and TRBJ1-1; D is unresolved. The germline CDR1 and CDR2 sequences are LGHNA and YNFKEQ. The CDR3 spans 14 residues. Trimming shortened V by 4 bases and J by 1 base, and 10 bases separated the two germline ends. CDR3 residues: CASSPEDPNTEAFF. In DNA, the CDR3 is TGTGCCAGCAGCCCCGAGGATCCGAACACTGAAGCTTTCTTT.